This TCR beta chain was found in a study of response to subunit inactivated influenza vaccine. Study findings and constraints: The authors put forward the suggestion that each seasonal influenza vaccination may bring in only a limited number of new T cells.

This clonotype was picked up a small number of times. Its specificity is not known. CDR1 and CDR2 (germline): DFQATT, SNEGSKA (reference sequence). The CDR3 consists of 15 residues. Trimming cost V 0 bases and J 4 bases; bases outside gene matches: 7. MiXCR was run by TCRdb on the RT-PCR reads, yielding one entry per CDR3 protein. The sample has approximately 520,000 distinct CDR3 sequences, roughly 23% seen once; the top ten hold about 1.9%. The chain combines TRBV20-1 with TRBJ2-5; 8 nucleotides agree with TRBD2. The sample in question was CD4+ T cells sorted from PBMCs, obtained around 5 days after vaccination. This clonotype originated in a man aged 45-60 years who received an inactivated influenza vaccine. CDR3 sequence reads: CSARENGGEAETQYF. The CDR3 bases are TGCAGTGCTAGAGAAAACGGGGGGGAAGCAGAGACCCAGTACTTC.